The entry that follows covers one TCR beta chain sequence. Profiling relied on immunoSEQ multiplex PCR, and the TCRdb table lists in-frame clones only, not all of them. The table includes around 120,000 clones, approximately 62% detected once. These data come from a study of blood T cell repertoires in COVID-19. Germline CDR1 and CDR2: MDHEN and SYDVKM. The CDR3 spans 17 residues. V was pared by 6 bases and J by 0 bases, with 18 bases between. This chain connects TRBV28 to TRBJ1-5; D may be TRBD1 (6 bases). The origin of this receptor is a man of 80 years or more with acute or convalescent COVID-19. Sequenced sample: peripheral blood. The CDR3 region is CASSQTLDRHSNQPQHF. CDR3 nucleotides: TGTGCCAGCAGCCAGACCCTAGACAGGCATAGCAATCAGCCCCAGCATTTT. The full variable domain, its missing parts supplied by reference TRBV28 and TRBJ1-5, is DVKVTQSSRYLVKRTGEKVFLECVQDMDHENMFWYRQDPGLGLRLIYFSYDVKMKEKGDIPEGYSVSREKKERFSLILESASTNQTSMYLCASSQTLDRHSNQPQHFGDGTRLSIL.